This TCR beta chain was captured in a study of cytomegalovirus exposure and HLA in healthy donors. Notes on the study in general: Researchers counted roughly 160 TCR beta chains as cytomegalovirus-associated.

This CDR3 is built from 18 residues. Germline V gene sequence: CDR1 SNHLY, CDR2 FYNNEI. Germline trimming cut 4 bases from V and 2 bases from J; bases unmatched to any gene: 7. Concerning this clone: As yet, its antigen is unknown.

The PCR ran on 60 Vbeta and 13 Jbeta primers. Assay: immunoSEQ multiplex PCR; the TCRdb copy retains only in-frame clones and omits some. The sample consists of 110,000 to 150,000 clones, around four fifths of them appearing once. Sequenced input: PBMCs. J is TRBJ2-3 and V is TRBV2; 15 positions agree with TRBD2. The TCR was taken from a man aged 30-40 years in good health and CMV-seronegative. The CDR3 reads CASSAGLAGGLNTDTQYF. CDR3 in DNA: TGTGCCAGCAGTGCCGGACTAGCGGGGGGGCTCAACACAGATACGCAGTATTTT.